This TCR beta chain stems from a study of early stage breast cancer tumors. Germline CDR1 is SGHRS and CDR2 is YFSETQ. The CDR3 covers 15 residues. V lost 5 bases, J lost 0 bases, and 13 bases lay in between. The repertoire was sequenced with immunoSEQ multiplex PCR; TCRdb's copy has only in-frame clones and lacks some. Of just over 50,000 clones listed, over 75% are singletons. This TCR was recovered from a person in their 40s with breast cancer. The rearrangement uses TRBV5-1 and TRBJ2-3; weak D call: TRBD1 (6 bases). Sequencing used blood. CDR3 protein: CASSQQGGSTDTQYF. The CDR3 coding sequence is TGCGCCAGCAGTCAACAGGGTGGTAGCACAGATACGCAGTATTTT.